This passage covers 15 T cell receptor beta chains from one sample sequenced in a study of blood T cell repertoires in COVID-19 (dated by TCRdb to about 2020). The library was produced with the immunoSEQ multiplex PCR assay. TCRdb holds this immuneACCESS table with in-frame rearrangements only. Some clones are missing; in checked studies, unresolved V genes explain under half, and the rest has no known cause. The sample table lists 200,000 to 300,000 clones, 88% of them with a count of one. The top ten hold 0.95% to 1.5% of the sample. The source material was PBMCs or T cells enriched from blood (not recorded which). The origin of the receptors is a woman aged 40 to 50 with acute COVID-19.

This chain joins TRBV19 and TRBJ1-1; no firm D call. Per germline, CDR1 LNHDA and CDR2 SQIVND (reference sequence). Trimming took 1 base from V and 3 from J, leaving 6 bases between them. The CDR3 consists of 13 residues. CDR3 residues: CASSIGAYTEAFF. The CDR3 DNA is TGTGCCAGTAGTATAGGGGCGTACACTGAAGCTTTCTTT.

This rearrangement joins TRBV6-4 to TRBJ2-1, with TRBD2 matching over 10 bases. Per germline, CDR1 MRHNA and CDR2 SNTAGT. CDR3 size: 13 residues. With 8 bases clipped from V and 10 bases from J, the junction kept 8 bases outside the gene matches. Here the CDR3 DNA reads TGTGCCAGCGGGGAGCGGGAGGGCGGAGAGCAGTTCTTC. It yields the protein CASGEREGGEQFF.

This clone was seen only once. The chain employs TRBV9 and TRBJ2-7; D perhaps matches TRBD1 (6 bases). The CDR3 length is 15 residues. The germline gives CDR1 SGDLS, CDR2 YYNGEE. Trimming took off 0 bases at V and 1 base at J, with 11 bases between the two ends. CDR3 amino acids: CASSVGTDPSYEQYF. DNA for the CDR3: TGTGCCAGCAGCGTAGGGACAGACCCATCCTACGAGCAGTACTTC.

Worth noting for this clone: With a much larger clone just one base away, this may be a read error. The rearrangement links TRBV6-5 to TRBJ1-1; D gene uncertain. The CDR3 runs to 12 residues. Germline CDR1 MNHEY, CDR2 SVGAGI. V was pared by 4 bases and J by 1 base, with 4 bases between. The CDR3: CASSFQNTEAFF. DNA of the CDR3: TGTGCCAGCAGTTTCCAGAACACTGAAGCTTTCTTT.

V usage is TRBV6-5 and J usage is TRBJ1-2, with D perhaps TRBD1 (6 bases). The CDR3 consists of 12 residues. The germline gives CDR1 MNHEY, CDR2 SVGAGI. Trimming left V 7 bases short and J 4 bases short, with 10 bases between. The CDR3 nucleotides read TGTGCCAGCATAGGGGGGGTCTATGGCTACACCTTC. Its translation is CASIGGVYGYTF.

This chain joins TRBV9 and TRBJ1-4, with 9 nucleotides matching TRBD1. Germline V gene data show CDR1 as SGDLS and CDR2 as YYNGEE. The CDR3 length is 14 residues. Losses at the gene ends were 4 bases for V and 5 bases for J; bases not matched to a gene: 3. CDR3 nucleotides: TGTGCCAGCAGCTTCGGGACAGGGAATGAAAAACTGTTTTTT. It yields the protein CASSFGTGNEKLFF.

This sequence joins TRBV18 and TRBJ1-5, with 7 bases that match TRBD1. V lost 4 bases to trimming and J lost 2 bases; unmatched junction nucleotides: 5. The CDR3 covers 15 residues. Germline assignment: CDR1 KGHSH and CDR2 LQKENI. The CDR3 here is CASSLTGAGNQPQHF. In DNA form, the CDR3 reads TGTGCCAGCTCACTTACAGGGGCCGGCAATCAGCCCCAGCATTTT.

This clone has only a few counts. This chain connects TRBV5-1 to TRBJ2-5; the D gene is possibly TRBD1 (5 bases). Trimming cost V 0 bases and J 4 bases, with 7 bases left between them. CDR1 is SGHRS, CDR2 YFSETQ, per germline. The CDR3 runs 13 residues. This chain's CDR3 is CASSLDRPETQYF. The CDR3 region has the DNA TGCGCCAGCAGCTTGGACAGGCCAGAGACCCAGTACTTC.

This clone was counted only a few times. The gene calls are TRBV28 and TRBJ2-1, with 7 bases lining up with TRBD2. This CDR3 is 14 amino acids long. The V gene's germline CDR1 is MDHEN and CDR2 SYDVKM. The junction had 5 bases not matched to a gene; V was cut back by 6 bases and J by 3 bases. In nucleotides, the CDR3 is TGTGCCAGCAGCGCGGGAGTCTTCTACAATGAGCAGTTCTTC. Amino acids: CASSAGVFYNEQFF.

This clone was recorded only once. This chain joins TRBV5-1 and TRBJ1-4; possibly TRBD1 for D (6 bases). The V gene's germline CDR1 is SGHRS and CDR2 YFSETQ. With 0 bases removed from V and 8 bases from J, the gap between germline ends came to 14 bases. There are 15 residues in the CDR3. In DNA form, the CDR3 reads TGCGCCAGCAGCTTGGAAGGGGGATATTGGGAAAAACTGTTTTTT. Its translation is CASSLEGGYWEKLFF.

The V and J genes are TRBV11-2 and TRBJ2-7; no clear D. This CDR3 region has 13 residues. Germline CDR1 is SGHAT and CDR2 is FQNNGV. Trimming left V 1 base short and J 2 bases short, with 6 bases between. The CDR3 region has the DNA TGTGCCAGCAGCTTAGGGGCAGCCTACGAGCAGTACTTC. Translating gives CASSLGAAYEQYF. Complete variable domain (other parts from reference TRBV11-2 and TRBJ2-7): EAGVAQSPRYKIIEKRQSVAFWCNPISGHATLYWYQQILGQGPKLLIQFQNNGVVDDSQLPKDRFSAERLKGVDSTLKIQPAKLEDSAVYLCASSLGAAYEQYFGPGTRLTVT.

This clone was picked up one time. The J gene is TRBJ1-1, the V gene TRBV5-1, with 9 positions matching TRBD1. The CDR3 runs 18 residues. Looked up from germline, CDR1 is SGHRS and CDR2 is YFSETQ. Trimming took 0 bases from V and 0 from J; bases not matched to a gene: 9. In nucleotides, the CDR3 is TGCGCCAGCAGCTTGGTGACCGGGACAGGGAAGGTGAACACTGAAGCTTTCTTT. Its translation is CASSLVTGTGKVNTEAFF.

V usage is TRBV29-1 and J usage is TRBJ2-1; the match to TRBD1 covers 8 bases. There are 11 residues in the CDR3. Germline trimming cut 5 bases from V and 15 bases from J; bases unmatched to any gene: 9. CDR1 and CDR2 from the germline V gene are SQVTM and ANQGSEA. The CDR3 bases are TGCAGCGTTCAGTCTGTGGACAGGGTGTTCTTC. This codes for CSVQSVDRVFF.

The chain recombines TRBV29-1 with TRBJ2-3; 9 nucleotides agree with TRBD2. Germline lookup yields CDR1 SQVTM and CDR2 ANQGSEA. The trim removed 5 bases at V and 1 base at J, leaving 7 bases unmatched. CDR3 length equals 15 residues. DNA for the CDR3: TGCAGCGTTTCCGCGACTAGCGGACGCACAGATACGCAGTATTTT. Translating gives CSVSATSGRTDTQYF.

The chain combines TRBV15 with TRBJ2-5; D unresolved. The V and J ends lost 0 bases and 1 base respectively, with 6 bases between them. Germline loops: CDR1 LNHNV, CDR2 YYDKDF (reference sequence). The CDR3 loop spans 14 amino acids. CDR3 in amino acids: CATSRDPSQETQYF. The CDR3 bases are TGTGCCACCAGCAGAGATCCCAGCCAAGAGACCCAGTACTTC. Full variable domain (rest looked up from reference TRBV15 and TRBJ2-5): DAMVIQNPRYQVTQFGKPVTLSCSQTLNHNVMYWYQQKSSQAPKLLFHYYDKDFNNEADTPDNFQSRRPNTSFCFLDIRSPGLGDTAMYLCATSRDPSQETQYFGPGTRLLVL.